These T cell receptor beta chains were read from a single sample in a study of T cells after yellow fever vaccination. TCRdb re-called the 5' RACE reads with MiXCR, one entry per CDR3 protein. The repertoire holds about 260,000 distinct CDR3 sequences, with about 5.2% as singletons. The sample was CD4+ T cells sorted from PBMCs, taken on the day of the yellow fever booster vaccination. These TCRs come from a man aged 18-30 years who received the YFV17D yellow fever vaccine. Each CDR3 is given with its conserved first and last residue. Clone size appears in some rows only: once, few, many, or a class for an expanded clone.

CDR3 protein | V gene | clone size | CDR3 length | J gene
CASSADRAYTGELFF | TRBV11-2 | many | 15 | TRBJ2-2
CASKLAGGSRQFF | TRBV6-2/TRBV6-3 | NA | 13 | TRBJ2-1
CASSQDRGFTKNIQYF | TRBV3-1 | NA | 16 | TRBJ2-4
CASSQELASSTDTQYF | TRBV4-1 | many | 16 | TRBJ2-3
CSATTGGFEGGYTF | TRBV20-1 | NA | 14 | TRBJ1-2
CASRTRQDTEAFF | TRBV12-3/TRBV12-4 | NA | 13 | TRBJ1-1
CASSQPQGNQETQYF | TRBV5-4 | many | 15 | TRBJ2-5
CASSPQRGSYEQYF | TRBV7-3 | few | 14 | TRBJ2-7
CASSFWGLDNEQFF | TRBV7-9 | many | 14 | TRBJ2-1
CSVASGQTTDTQYF | TRBV29-1 | many | 14 | TRBJ2-3